This TCR beta chain was obtained from a study of blood T cell repertoires in COVID-19. As for the study in general: The origin of the acute and convalescent COVID-19 samples was the United States, Italy and Spain. From T cells, B-cell-depleted T cells, or PBMCs came the material, which was cDNA or gDNA.

In the original analysis: By means of reference gene primer amplification, nucleated cell counts were estimated. Profiled with immunoSEQ multiplex PCR; TCRdb holds only in-frame clones, not every one. V and J calls and clone size are copied from that table; D and trimming were computed from the DNA. The repertoire holds around 69,000 clones, with 82% as singletons. There are 16 residues in the CDR3. Germline CDR1 reads LNHDA; CDR2 reads SQIVND (reference sequence). V shed 5 bases, J shed 4 bases, and the junction held 8 bases outside the gene matches. The sequence derives from a woman between 55 and 75 years old with acute or convalescent COVID-19. Sequencing was carried out using peripheral blood. The V and J genes are TRBV19 and TRBJ1-4; 9 bases map to TRBD1. The DNA for the CDR3 is TGTGCCAGTAGTTTCCGGACAGGGGACCTTAATGAAAAACTGTTTTTT. This translates into CASSFRTGDLNEKLFF.